This TCR beta chain was sequenced in a study of shared clonotypes between healthy human individuals. Study as a whole: Per donor, CD8 memory used one plate, CD8 naive used two, CD4 memory used three and CD4 naive used three.

Study-level findings and limits: Relative to clonotypes present in all four donors, those not shared had lower generation probabilities.

A word on this clone: What it binds is unknown.

Assay execution proceeded at the deep level. The repertoire was sequenced with immunoSEQ multiplex PCR; TCRdb's copy has only in-frame clones and lacks some. The data contain roughly 1,500,000 clones, approximately 98% of them singletons. The clonotype originates from a man aged 30 to 39 in good health. Input material: naive CD4+ T cells sorted from blood. Indicated subset: CD45RA+ positively selected.

The CDR3 loop is CASNSGQGAGKAGELFF. CDR3 nucleotide sequence: TGCGCCAGCAATTCGGGACAGGGGGCAGGAAAGGCCGGGGAGCTGTTTTTT. The rearrangement uses TRBV10-1 and TRBJ2-2; 12 bases map to TRBD1. V was clipped by 7 bases and J by 6 bases; unmatched bases: 12. The V gene's germline CDR1 is WNHNN and CDR2 SYGVQD (reference sequence). This CDR3 is 17 amino acids long.